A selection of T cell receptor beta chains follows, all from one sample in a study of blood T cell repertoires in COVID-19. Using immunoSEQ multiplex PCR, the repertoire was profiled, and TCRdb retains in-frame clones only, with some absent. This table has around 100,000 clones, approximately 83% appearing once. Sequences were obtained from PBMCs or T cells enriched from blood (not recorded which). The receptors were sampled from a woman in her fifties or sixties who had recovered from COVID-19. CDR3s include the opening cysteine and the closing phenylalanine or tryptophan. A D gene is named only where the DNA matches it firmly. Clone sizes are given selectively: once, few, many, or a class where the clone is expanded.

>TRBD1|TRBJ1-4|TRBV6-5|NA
CASSSTGAAEKLFF
TGTGCCAGCAGTTCGACAGGGGCGGCTGAAAAACTGTTTTTT
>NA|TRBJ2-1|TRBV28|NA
CASKAGLNYNEQFF
TGTGCCAGCAAGGCGGGTCTGAACTACAATGAGCAGTTCTTC
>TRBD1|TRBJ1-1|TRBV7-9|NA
CASSSGTGQGTEAFF
TGTGCCAGCAGCTCCGGGACAGGACAGGGCACTGAAGCTTTCTTT
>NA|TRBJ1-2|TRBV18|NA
CASSPDSGTYGYTF
TGTGCCAGCTCACCAGATAGCGGCACCTATGGCTACACCTTC
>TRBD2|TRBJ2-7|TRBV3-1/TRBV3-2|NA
CASSQAGVRNEQYF
TGTGCCAGCAGCCAGGCGGGAGTGAGGAACGAGCAGTACTTC
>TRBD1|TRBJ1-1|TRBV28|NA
CASSTGDRVGTEAFF
TGTGCCAGCAGTACCGGGGACAGGGTGGGGACTGAAGCTTTCTTT
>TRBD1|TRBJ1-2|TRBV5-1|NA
CASSFETTGVGYTF
TGCGCCAGCAGCTTTGAAACGACAGGGGTCGGCTACACCTTC
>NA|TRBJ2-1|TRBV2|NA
CASSGQGSEQFF
TGTGCCAGCAGTGGGCAAGGGAGTGAGCAGTTCTTC
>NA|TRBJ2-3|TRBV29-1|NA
CSVDSADTQYF
TGCAGCGTAGATAGCGCAGATACGCAGTATTTT
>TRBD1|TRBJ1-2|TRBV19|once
CASSEGQGAWVHYGYTF
TGTGCCAGTAGCGAAGGACAGGGGGCATGGGTGCACTATGGCTACACCTTC
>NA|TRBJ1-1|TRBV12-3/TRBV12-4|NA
CASSLTGHTEAFF
TGTGCCAGCAGTTTAACAGGGCACACTGAAGCTTTCTTT
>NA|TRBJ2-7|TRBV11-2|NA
CASSLEPARGSYEQYF
TGTGCCAGCAGCTTAGAGCCGGCAAGGGGTTCCTACGAGCAGTACTTC
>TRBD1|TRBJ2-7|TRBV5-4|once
CASTISGTAYEQYF
TGTGCCAGCACCATCTCCGGGACAGCGTACGAGCAGTACTTC
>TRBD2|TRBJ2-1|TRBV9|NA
CASSVAPGGGAYEQFF
TGTGCCAGCAGCGTAGCTCCCGGCGGGGGGGCTTATGAGCAGTTCTTC
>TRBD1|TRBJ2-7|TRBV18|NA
CASSAGTGSDEQYF
TGTGCCAGCTCAGCCGGGACAGGGTCCGACGAGCAGTACTTC
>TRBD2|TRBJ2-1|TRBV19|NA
CASSPDPGGGSRNEQFF
TGTGCCAGTAGTCCCGACCCGGGTGGCGGGAGTCGTAATGAGCAGTTCTTC
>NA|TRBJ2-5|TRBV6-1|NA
CASSEAATRWRETQYF
TGTGCCAGCAGTGAAGCCGCTACTAGATGGCGAGAGACCCAGTACTTC
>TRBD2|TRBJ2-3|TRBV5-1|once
CASSLASSGGGDTQYF
TGCGCCAGCAGCTTGGCATCTAGCGGGGGAGGAGATACGCAGTATTTT
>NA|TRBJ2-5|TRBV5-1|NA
CASSLEGVETQYF
TGCGCCAGCAGCTTGGAAGGGGTAGAGACCCAGTACTTC
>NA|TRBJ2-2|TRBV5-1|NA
CASSLETSGELFF
TGCGCCAGCAGCTTGGAGACAAGCGGGGAGCTGTTTTTT
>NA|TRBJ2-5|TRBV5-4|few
CASSWASGTRRQETQYF
TGTGCCAGCAGCTGGGCCAGCGGGACACGGCGACAAGAGACCCAGTACTTC
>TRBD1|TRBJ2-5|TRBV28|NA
CASSWSSGGTQYF
TGTGCCAGCAGTTGGAGTTCAGGGGGGACCCAGTACTTC
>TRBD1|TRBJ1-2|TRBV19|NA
CASRNPGTGANYGYTF
TGTGCCAGTAGGAATCCCGGGACAGGGGCTAACTATGGCTACACCTTC
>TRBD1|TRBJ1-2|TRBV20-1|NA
CSAPTGDGYTF
TGCAGTGCTCCGACAGGGGATGGCTACACCTTC
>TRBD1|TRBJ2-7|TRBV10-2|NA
CASRGQGYPYEQYF
TGCGCCAGCAGGGGACAGGGATACCCCTACGAGCAGTACTTC
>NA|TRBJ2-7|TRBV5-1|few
CASSSGTEYEQYF
TGCGCCAGCAGCAGTGGGACTGAATACGAGCAGTACTTC
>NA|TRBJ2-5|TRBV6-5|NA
CASRERSNLQETQYF
TGTGCCAGCAGGGAGAGATCGAACCTTCAAGAGACCCAGTACTTC
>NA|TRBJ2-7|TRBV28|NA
CASRTAGYGEQYF
TGTGCCAGCAGGACTGCAGGGTACGGCGAGCAGTACTTC
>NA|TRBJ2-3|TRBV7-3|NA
CASSSVRGDTQYF
TGTGCCAGCAGTTCAGTACGGGGAGATACGCAGTATTTT
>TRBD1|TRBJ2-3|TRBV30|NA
CAWHERDRGLGDTQYF
TGTGCCTGGCATGAACGGGACAGGGGGCTCGGGGATACGCAGTATTTT
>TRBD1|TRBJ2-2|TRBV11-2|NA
CASSFPLSGTGNTGELFF
TGTGCCAGCAGCTTCCCACTTTCCGGGACAGGGAACACCGGGGAGCTGTTTTTT
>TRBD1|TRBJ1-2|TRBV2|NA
CASSGNPGQAHGYTF
TGTGCCAGCAGTGGGAACCCGGGACAGGCCCATGGCTACACCTTC
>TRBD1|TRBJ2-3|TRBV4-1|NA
CASSQDLGTGIGTQYF
TGCGCCAGCAGCCAAGATTTGGGGACAGGGATCGGCACGCAGTATTTT
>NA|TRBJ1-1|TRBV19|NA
CASSTPGVFTEAFF
TGTGCCAGTAGTACCCCAGGGGTGTTCACTGAAGCTTTCTTT
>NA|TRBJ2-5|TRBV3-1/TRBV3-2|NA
CASSQSWAGQETQYF
TGTGCCAGCAGCCAGTCTTGGGCGGGGCAAGAGACCCAGTACTTC
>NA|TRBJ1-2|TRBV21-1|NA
CASSKLDRASSDCCGYTF
TGTGCCAGCAGCAAATTGGACAGGGCCTCTTCCGACTGTTGTGGCTACACCTTC
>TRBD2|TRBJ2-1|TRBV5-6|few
CASSFRLAVNSYNEQFF
TGTGCCAGCAGCTTCAGACTAGCGGTAAACTCCTACAATGAGCAGTTCTTC
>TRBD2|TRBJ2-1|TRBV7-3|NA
CASSGGVEQFF
TGTGCCAGCAGTGGGGGGGTTGAGCAGTTCTTC
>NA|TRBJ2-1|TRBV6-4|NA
CASSGETGEQFF
TGTGCCAGCAGTGGTGAGACGGGGGAGCAGTTCTTC
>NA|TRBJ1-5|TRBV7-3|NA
CASSPEADQPQHF
TGTGCCAGCAGCCCAGAGGCGGATCAGCCCCAGCATTTT
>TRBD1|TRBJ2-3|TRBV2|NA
CASRGQLSTDTQYF
TGTGCCAGCAGGGGACAGCTGAGCACAGATACGCAGTATTTT
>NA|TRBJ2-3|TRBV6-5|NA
CASRDRLTDTQYF
TGTGCCAGCAGAGACAGGTTAACAGATACGCAGTATTTT
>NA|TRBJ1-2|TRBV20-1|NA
CSASPHSLNYGYTF
TGCAGTGCTAGTCCCCACAGCCTTAACTATGGCTACACCTTC
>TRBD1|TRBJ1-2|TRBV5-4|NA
CASSLDRGWFDGYTF
TGTGCCAGCAGCCTAGACAGGGGATGGTTCGATGGCTACACCTTC
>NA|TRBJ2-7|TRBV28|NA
CASSSLDSSYEQYF
TGTGCCAGCAGTTCTCTTGACAGCTCCTACGAGCAGTACTTC
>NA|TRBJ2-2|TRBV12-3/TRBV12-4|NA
CATLGSTGELFF
TGTGCCACCCTGGGGAGCACCGGGGAGCTGTTTTTT
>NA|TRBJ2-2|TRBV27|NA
CASSPEVNPNTGELFF
TGTGCCAGCAGCCCCGAGGTCAACCCGAACACCGGGGAGCTGTTTTTT
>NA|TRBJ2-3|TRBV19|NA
CASSMPGVHTNTQYF
TGTGCCAGTAGTATGCCAGGGGTACACACGAATACGCAGTATTTT
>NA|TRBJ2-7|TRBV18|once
CASSPQGLYEQYF
TGTGCCAGCTCACCACAAGGACTCTACGAGCAGTACTTC
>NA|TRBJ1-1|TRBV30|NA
CAWSVQDNTEAFF
TGTGCCTGGAGTGTACAGGACAACACTGAAGCTTTCTTT
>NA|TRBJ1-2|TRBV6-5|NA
CASTTSGRGYGYTF
TGTGCCAGCACTACAAGTGGTCGGGGATATGGCTACACCTTC
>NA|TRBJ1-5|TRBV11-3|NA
CAHAATSNQPQHF
TGTGCCCACGCGGCCACTAGCAATCAGCCCCAGCATTTT
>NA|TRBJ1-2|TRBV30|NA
CAWSVTPARGYTF
TGTGCCTGGAGTGTAACCCCAGCGAGAGGCTACACCTTC
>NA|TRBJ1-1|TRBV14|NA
CASSGDRPEAFF
TGTGCCAGCAGCGGTGACAGGCCTGAAGCTTTCTTT